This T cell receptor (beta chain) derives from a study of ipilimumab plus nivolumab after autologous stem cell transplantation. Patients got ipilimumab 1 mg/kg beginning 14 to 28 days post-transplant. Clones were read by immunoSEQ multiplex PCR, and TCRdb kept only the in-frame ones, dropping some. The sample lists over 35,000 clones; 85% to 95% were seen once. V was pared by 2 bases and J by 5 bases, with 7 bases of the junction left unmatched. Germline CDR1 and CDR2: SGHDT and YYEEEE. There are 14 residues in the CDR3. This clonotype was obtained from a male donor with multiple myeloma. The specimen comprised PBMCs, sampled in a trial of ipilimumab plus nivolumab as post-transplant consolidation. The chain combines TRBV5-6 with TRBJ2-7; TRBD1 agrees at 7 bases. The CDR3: CASSLGGTSNEQYF. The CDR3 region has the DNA TGTGCCAGCAGCTTAGGGGGCACGAGTAACGAGCAGTACTTC. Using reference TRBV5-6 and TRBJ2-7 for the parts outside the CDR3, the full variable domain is DAGVTQSPTHLIKTRGQQVTLRCSPKSGHDTVSWYQQALGQGPQFIFQYYEEEERQRGNFPDRFSGHQFPNYSSELNVNALLLGDSALYLCASSLGGTSNEQYFGPGTRLTVT.